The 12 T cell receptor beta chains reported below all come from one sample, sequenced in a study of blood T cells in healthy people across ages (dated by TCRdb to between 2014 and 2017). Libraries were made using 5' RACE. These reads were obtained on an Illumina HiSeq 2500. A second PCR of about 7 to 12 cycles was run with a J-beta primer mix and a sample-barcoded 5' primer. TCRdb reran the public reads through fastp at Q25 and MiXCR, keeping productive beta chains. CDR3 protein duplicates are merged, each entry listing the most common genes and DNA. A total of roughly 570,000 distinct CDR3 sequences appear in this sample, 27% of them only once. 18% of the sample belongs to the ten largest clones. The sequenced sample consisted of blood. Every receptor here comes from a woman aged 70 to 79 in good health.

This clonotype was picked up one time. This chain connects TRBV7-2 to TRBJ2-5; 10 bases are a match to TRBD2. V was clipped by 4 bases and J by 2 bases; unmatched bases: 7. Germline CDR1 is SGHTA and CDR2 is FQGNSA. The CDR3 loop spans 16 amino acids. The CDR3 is CASSSSGGKGQETQYF. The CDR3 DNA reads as TGTGCCAGCAGCTCTAGCGGGGGAAAGGGGCAAGAGACCCAGTACTTC.

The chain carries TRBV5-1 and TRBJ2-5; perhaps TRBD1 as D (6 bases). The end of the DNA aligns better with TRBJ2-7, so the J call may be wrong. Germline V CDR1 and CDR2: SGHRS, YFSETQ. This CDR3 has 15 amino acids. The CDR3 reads CASSRNRVGGGEQYF. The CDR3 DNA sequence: TGCGCCAGCAGCAGAAACAGGGTTGGTGGAGGCGAGCAGTACTTC.

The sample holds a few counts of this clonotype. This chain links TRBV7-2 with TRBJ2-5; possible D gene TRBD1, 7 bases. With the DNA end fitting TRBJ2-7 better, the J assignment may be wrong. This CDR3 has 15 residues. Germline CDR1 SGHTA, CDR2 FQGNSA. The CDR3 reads CASSQRGRDVYEQYF. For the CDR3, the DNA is TGTGCCAGCAGCCAAAGGGGGCGGGACGTCTACGAGCAGTACTTC.

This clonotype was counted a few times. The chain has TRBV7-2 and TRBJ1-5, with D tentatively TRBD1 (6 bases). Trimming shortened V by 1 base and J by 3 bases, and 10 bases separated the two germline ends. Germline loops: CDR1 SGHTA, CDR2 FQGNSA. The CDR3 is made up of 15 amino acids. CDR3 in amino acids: CASSLGQGLNQPQHF. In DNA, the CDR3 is TGTGCCAGCAGCTTAGGTCAGGGGCTCAATCAGCCCCAGCATTTT.

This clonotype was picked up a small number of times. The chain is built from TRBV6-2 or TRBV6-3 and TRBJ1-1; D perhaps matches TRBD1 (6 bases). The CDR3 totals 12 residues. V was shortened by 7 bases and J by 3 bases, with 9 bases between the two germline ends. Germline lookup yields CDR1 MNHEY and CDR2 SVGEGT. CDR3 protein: CASTRGYTEAFF. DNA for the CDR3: TGTGCCAGCACCAGGGGATACACTGAAGCTTTCTTT.

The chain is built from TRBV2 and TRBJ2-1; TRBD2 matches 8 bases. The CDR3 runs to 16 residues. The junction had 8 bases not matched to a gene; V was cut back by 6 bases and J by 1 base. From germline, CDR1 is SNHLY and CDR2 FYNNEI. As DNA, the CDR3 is TGTGCCAGCAGGGGTGGGACTAGACTATCCTACAATGAGCAGTTCTTC. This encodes CASRGGTRLSYNEQFF.

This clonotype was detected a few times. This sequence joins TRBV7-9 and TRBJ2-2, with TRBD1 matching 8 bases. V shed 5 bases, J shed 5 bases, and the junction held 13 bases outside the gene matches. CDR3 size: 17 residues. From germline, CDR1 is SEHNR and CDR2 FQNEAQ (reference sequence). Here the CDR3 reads CASSPLPGQGKTGELFF. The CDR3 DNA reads TGTGCCAGCAGCCCTTTGCCCGGACAGGGAAAAACCGGGGAGCTGTTTTTT.

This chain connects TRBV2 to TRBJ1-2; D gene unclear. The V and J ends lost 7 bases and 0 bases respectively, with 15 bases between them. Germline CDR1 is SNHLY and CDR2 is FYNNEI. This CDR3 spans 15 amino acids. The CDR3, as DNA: TGTGCCAGCAAACCCTCGCGGGAAGCTAACTATGGCTACACCTTC. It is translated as CASKPSREANYGYTF.

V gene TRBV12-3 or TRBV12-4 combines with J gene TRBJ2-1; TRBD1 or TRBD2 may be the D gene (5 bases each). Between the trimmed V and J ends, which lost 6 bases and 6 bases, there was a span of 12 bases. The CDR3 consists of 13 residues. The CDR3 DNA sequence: TGTGCCAGCAGGTCGGGACGCTTCAATGAGCAGTTCTTC. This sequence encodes CASRSGRFNEQFF.

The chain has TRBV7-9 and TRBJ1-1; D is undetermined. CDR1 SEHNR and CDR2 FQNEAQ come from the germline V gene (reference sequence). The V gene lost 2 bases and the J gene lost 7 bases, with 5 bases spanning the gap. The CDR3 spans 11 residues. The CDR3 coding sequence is TGTGCCAGCAGCTTACCCCGTGAAGCTTTCTTT. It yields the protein CASSLPREAFF.

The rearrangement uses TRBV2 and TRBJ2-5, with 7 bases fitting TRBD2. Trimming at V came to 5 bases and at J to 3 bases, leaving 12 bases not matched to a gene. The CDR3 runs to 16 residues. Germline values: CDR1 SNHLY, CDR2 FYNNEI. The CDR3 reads CASSTDPGTTKETQYF. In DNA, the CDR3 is TGTGCCAGCAGTACAGACCCCGGGACTACTAAAGAGACCCAGTACTTC.

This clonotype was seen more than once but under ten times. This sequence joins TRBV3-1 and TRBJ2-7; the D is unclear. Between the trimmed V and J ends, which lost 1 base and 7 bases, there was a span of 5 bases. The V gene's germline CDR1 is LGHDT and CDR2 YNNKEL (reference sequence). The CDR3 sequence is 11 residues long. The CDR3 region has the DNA TGTGCCAGCAGCCAAGCCCAAGAGCAGTACTTC. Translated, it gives CASSQAQEQYF.